The rows below give T cell receptor beta chains drawn from one sample of a study. Each CDR3 protein gets one entry after TCRdb re-called the 5' RACE reads with MiXCR. The table includes roughly 52,000 distinct CDR3 sequences, 15% to 20% detected once. Sample: naive CD4+ T cells sorted from blood. The source is a female donor with breast cancer. The CDR3 runs from the conserved cysteine through the conserved F or W. Fields, in order: CDR3 length, D gene, clone size, J gene, V gene, CDR3 protein, CDR3 DNA. A D gene is named only where the DNA matches it firmly. A clone size is listed for some rows: how often the clone was seen (once, few, many), or a class if it is expanded.

cdr3_length: 22
d_call: TRBD2
clone_size: many
j_call: TRBJ2-7
v_call: TRBV9
cdr3_aa: CASSVSLEARRGLATGGNEQYF
cdr3_nt: TGTGCCAGCAGCGTATCCCTGGAAGCTCGCCGAGGACTAGCGACAGGAGGTAACGAGCAGTACTTC

cdr3_length: 11
d_call: NA
clone_size: many
j_call: TRBJ2-3
v_call: TRBV7-9
cdr3_aa: CASSLDDTQYF
cdr3_nt: TGTGCCAGCAGCCTCGACGATACGCAGTATTTT

cdr3_length: 11
d_call: NA
clone_size: many
j_call: TRBJ2-7
v_call: TRBV5-1
cdr3_aa: CASSLEYEQYF
cdr3_nt: TGCGCCAGCAGCTTGGAATACGAGCAGTACTTC

cdr3_length: 13
d_call: NA
clone_size: many
j_call: TRBJ1-1
v_call: TRBV10-3
cdr3_aa: CATGRAGVTEAFF
cdr3_nt: TGTGCCACAGGACGGGCGGGAGTCACTGAAGCTTTCTTT

cdr3_length: 14
d_call: TRBD1
clone_size: NA
j_call: TRBJ1-1
v_call: TRBV5-1
cdr3_aa: CASSGGTGNTEAFF
cdr3_nt: TGCGCCAGCAGCGGAGGGACAGGGAACACTGAAGCTTTCTTT

cdr3_length: 14
d_call: NA
clone_size: NA
j_call: TRBJ1-2
v_call: TRBV28
cdr3_aa: CASSPYEPNYGYTF
cdr3_nt: TGTGCCAGCAGTCCTTACGAACCTAACTATGGCTACACCTTC

cdr3_length: 12
d_call: TRBD2
clone_size: many
j_call: TRBJ2-1
v_call: TRBV20-1
cdr3_aa: CSASDRLAEQFF
cdr3_nt: TGCAGTGCTAGTGACCGACTAGCCGAGCAGTTCTTC

cdr3_length: 15
d_call: NA
clone_size: few
j_call: TRBJ2-7
v_call: TRBV7-2
cdr3_aa: CASSTLTRARYEQYF
cdr3_nt: TGTGCCAGCAGTACCTTGACACGGGCCCGATACGAGCAGTACTTC

cdr3_length: 15
d_call: NA
clone_size: NA
j_call: TRBJ2-2
v_call: TRBV7-2
cdr3_aa: CASSLNRDNTGELFF
cdr3_nt: TGTGCCAGCAGCTTAAATAGGGACAACACCGGGGAGCTGTTTTTT

cdr3_length: 17
d_call: NA
clone_size: few
j_call: TRBJ2-4
v_call: TRBV5-1
cdr3_aa: CASSFYTGDGAKNIQYF
cdr3_nt: TGCGCCAGCAGCTTCTACACCGGGGATGGGGCCAAAAACATTCAGTACTTC

cdr3_length: 15
d_call: TRBD1
clone_size: NA
j_call: TRBJ1-1
v_call: TRBV12-3/TRBV12-4
cdr3_aa: CASSLRTGGWTEAFF
cdr3_nt: TGTGCCAGCAGCCTCAGGACAGGGGGCTGGACTGAAGCTTTCTTT

cdr3_length: 15
d_call: TRBD1
clone_size: few
j_call: TRBJ2-3
v_call: TRBV9
cdr3_aa: CASSPGGLGTDTQYF
cdr3_nt: TGTGCCAGCAGCCCAGGGGGTTTGGGCACAGATACGCAGTATTTT

cdr3_length: 17
d_call: NA
clone_size: once
j_call: TRBJ2-1
v_call: TRBV19
cdr3_aa: CASSIYTSRSLVREQFF
cdr3_nt: TGTGCCAGTAGTATATACACAAGCAGGAGTTTGGTGCGTGAGCAGTTCTTC

cdr3_length: 15
d_call: NA
clone_size: few
j_call: TRBJ1-5
v_call: TRBV27
cdr3_aa: CASSFNRAVNQPQHF
cdr3_nt: TGTGCCAGCAGTTTCAATCGGGCAGTCAATCAGCCCCAGCATTTT